This entry lists 11 T cell receptor beta chains sequenced from one sample in a study of blood T cell repertoires in COVID-19. This table comes from immunoSEQ multiplex PCR, and its TCRdb copy is limited to in-frame clones, with some not included. In the table there are under 200,000 clones, around 90% of which are singletons. The sequenced sample was peripheral blood. The source is a man aged 45-60 years with acute or convalescent COVID-19.

This clone was observed once. The CDR3 here is CARSLGQVYIYEQYV. The CDR3 DNA reads TGTGCCAGAAGCTTGGGGCAGGTATATATCTACGAGCAGTACGTC. V and J are TRBV5-3 and TRBJ2-7; D remains ambiguous. TRBV5-3 has ORF status, its function being uncertain. Trimming stripped 0 bases from V and 3 bases from J, with 13 bases between. The CDR3 loop spans 15 amino acids.

The rearrangement joins TRBV28 to TRBJ1-1; 8 bases map to TRBD1. CDR1 MDHEN and CDR2 SYDVKM come from the germline V gene. V was pared by 6 bases and J by 0 bases, with 15 bases of the junction left unmatched. The CDR3 is 18 residues long. CDR3 DNA sequence: TGTGCCAGCAGCCGTCAATCAGGACAGGGAGGTTTGAACACTGAAGCTTTCTTT. The encoded protein is CASSRQSGQGGLNTEAFF.

The chain is built from TRBV6-4 and TRBJ2-1; tentative D call: TRBD2 (7 bases). There are 17 residues in the CDR3. Germline V gives CDR1 MRHNA, CDR2 SNTAGT. Trimming pared 4 bases from V and 1 base from J, leaving 17 bases between. The CDR3 is CASSVRGLAASYNEQFF. CDR3 bases: TGTGCCAGCAGTGTTCGGGGGCTAGCGGCTTCCTACAATGAGCAGTTCTTC.

The chain recombines TRBV6-4 with TRBJ2-1; D is possibly TRBD2 (7 bases). Trimming removed 2 bases at V and 8 bases at J, with 16 bases between. Germline CDR1 reads MRHNA; CDR2 reads SNTAGT. The CDR3 has 15 amino acids. In DNA, the CDR3 is TGTGCCAGCAGTGACCTGGGGGGGGCCGCAGATGAGCAGTTCTTC. As protein: CASSDLGGAADEQFF.

The chain joins TRBV30 to TRBJ2-1, with D possibly being TRBD2 (6 bases). Trimming removed 0 bases from V and 5 bases from J, with 14 bases in between. Germline CDR1 and CDR2: GTSNPN and SVGIG (reference sequence). This CDR3 is 15 amino acids long. The CDR3 nucleotides are TGTGCCTGGAGTGTAGGAGGGGCTAGCGACAATGAGCAGTTCTTC. Its protein is CAWSVGGASDNEQFF.

This rearrangement joins TRBV6-5 to TRBJ1-1; D is undetermined. The CDR3 is 14 amino acids. V shed 4 bases and J shed 1 base, with 10 bases lying between them. From germline, CDR1 is MNHEY and CDR2 SVGAGI. CDR3 DNA: TGTGCCAGCAGTTTTATGGGAGGGAACACTGAAGCTTTCTTT. It encodes CASSFMGGNTEAFF.

J is TRBJ2-5 and V is TRBV30; a weak D match, TRBD2 (6 bases). Trimming stripped 3 bases from V and 2 bases from J, with 16 bases between. CDR3 length: 15 residues. Per the germline V gene, CDR1 is GTSNPN and CDR2 is SVGIG (reference sequence). CDR3 protein: CAWSAPTRGQETQYF. The CDR3 DNA reads as TGTGCCTGGAGCGCCCCCACCCGGGGGCAAGAGACCCAGTACTTC.

The V call is TRBV28, the J call TRBJ1-3, with a possible D match to TRBD1 (5 bases). The CDR3 is made up of 15 amino acids. V lost 5 bases, J lost 4 bases, and 15 bases lay in between. CDR1 and CDR2 from the germline V gene are MDHEN and SYDVKM. This chain's CDR3 is CASSKLGGQGNTIYF. DNA for the CDR3: TGTGCCAGCAGTAAGCTGGGGGGTCAGGGAAACACCATATATTTT.

The gene calls are TRBV5-1 and TRBJ2-7; 7 positions match TRBD2. The junction had 6 bases not matched to a gene; V was cut back by 0 bases and J by 3 bases. Germline assignment: CDR1 SGHRS and CDR2 YFSETQ. There are 15 residues in the CDR3. CDR3 in amino acids: CASSLDTPGGYEQYF. CDR3 in DNA: TGCGCCAGCAGCTTGGATACCCCGGGAGGCTACGAGCAGTACTTC.

The chain recombines TRBV7-2 with TRBJ1-4, with TRBD1 matching over 9 bases. This CDR3 comprises 15 residues. In germline, CDR1 is SGHTA, CDR2 FQGNSA. V was pared by 5 bases and J by 8 bases, with 9 bases of the junction left unmatched. Written as DNA, the CDR3 is TGTGCCAGCAGCCCCTCGGGACAGGGATACGAAAAACTGTTTTTT. This codes for CASSPSGQGYEKLFF.

The chain uses TRBV7-2 and TRBJ2-1, with TRBD2 identical over 15 bases. Germline lookup yields CDR1 SGHTA and CDR2 FQGNSA. The V segment lost 6 bases and the J segment 8 bases; nucleotides outside the gene matches: 8. The CDR3 length is 16 residues. Written as DNA, the CDR3 is TGTGCCAGCAGGAGGACTAGCGGGGGGGCCTTGGATGAGCAGTTCTTC. Amino acid sequence: CASRRTSGGALDEQFF.